The 24 T cell receptor beta chains below come from one sample, sequenced in a study of OX40 agonist ivuxolimab in advanced cancers. Method: immunoSEQ multiplex PCR; TCRdb's copy keeps in-frame clones and lacks some. The repertoire holds about 63,000 clones, with around 90% as singletons. The sample in question was CD4+ or CD8+ T cells sorted from blood, obtained in a trial of the OX40 agonist ivuxolimab. The receptors derive from an adult with an advanced solid tumor such as melanoma, head and neck, liver or kidney cancer.

This chain connects TRBV6-5 to TRBJ1-2, with D perhaps matching TRBD1 (6 bases). This CDR3 region has 14 residues. Germline V gene lookup returns CDR1 MNHEY and CDR2 SVGAGI. The V gene lost 8 bases and the J gene lost 4 bases, with 17 bases spanning the gap. The CDR3 region is CASGNAGQLYGYTF. As DNA, the CDR3 is TGTGCCAGCGGCAACGCAGGACAGCTCTATGGCTACACCTTC.

This chain connects TRBV5-1 to TRBJ2-5, with D perhaps matching TRBD1 or TRBD2 (5 bases each). The CDR3 length is 14 residues. With 4 bases removed from V and 7 bases from J, the gap between germline ends came to 17 bases. Germline CDR1 and CDR2: SGHRS and YFSETQ. CDR3 nucleotide sequence: TGCGCCAGCAGCATCGGGTCCCGGGGCCGGACCCAGTACTTC. Encoded protein: CASSIGSRGRTQYF.

The chain carries TRBV10-3 and TRBJ2-6; the match to TRBD1 covers 10 bases. V lost 6 bases and J lost 1; bases outside the gene matches: 6. Germline V lookup: CDR1 ENHRY, CDR2 SYGVKD. The CDR3 runs to 17 residues. The CDR3 region has the DNA TGTGCCATCAGACCCCGGGACAGGGGATCTGGGGCCAACGTCCTGACTTTC. Translating it yields CAIRPRDRGSGANVLTF.

This clone was observed once. The chain combines TRBV6-5 with TRBJ1-2; weak D call: TRBD1 (5 bases). CDR3 length: 14 residues. CDR1 MNHEY and CDR2 SVGAGI come from the germline V gene. V was cut by 6 bases and J by 2 bases, with 13 bases left in between. CDR3 loop: CASSTWGNNYGYTF. CDR3 in DNA: TGTGCCAGCAGCACGTGGGGGAACAACTATGGCTACACCTTC.

This chain connects TRBV5-4 to TRBJ2-1; 9 bases match TRBD2. From germline, CDR1 is SGHNT and CDR2 YYREEE (reference sequence). The trim removed 4 bases at V and 5 bases at J, leaving 10 bases unmatched. CDR3 length: 16 amino acids. The CDR3 sequence is CASSPGLWTSDNEQFF. The CDR3 nucleotides are TGTGCCAGCAGCCCGGGACTTTGGACTAGCGACAATGAGCAGTTCTTC.

J is TRBJ1-2 and V is TRBV5-4, with a weak D call TRBD1 (5 bases). CDR1 SGHNT and CDR2 YYREEE come from the germline V gene (reference sequence). This CDR3 is built from 16 residues. The V and J ends lost 4 bases and 2 bases respectively, with 18 bases between them. CDR3 loop: CASSPDLGTANYGYTF. In nucleotides, the CDR3 is TGTGCCAGCAGCCCGGACTTAGGGACGGCGAACTATGGCTACACCTTC.

V usage is TRBV28 and J usage is TRBJ2-3; D gene ambiguous. Germline V lookup: CDR1 MDHEN, CDR2 SYDVKM. V was cut by 3 bases and J by 6 bases, with 7 bases left in between. This CDR3 contains 12 residues. The CDR3 DNA follows: TGTGCCAGCAGTTTGACATGGGATACGCAGTATTTT. Amino acid sequence: CASSLTWDTQYF.

The rearrangement uses TRBV19 and TRBJ2-1; 7 bases fit TRBD1. The CDR3 runs to 16 residues. Trimming cost V 5 bases and J 0 bases; bases outside gene matches: 7. CDR1 and CDR2 (germline): LNHDA, SQIVND (reference sequence). This chain's CDR3 is CASSRDSPSSYNEQFF. The CDR3 region has the DNA TGTGCCAGTAGTCGGGACAGTCCGAGCTCCTACAATGAGCAGTTCTTC.

This rearrangement joins TRBV18 to TRBJ1-1; possibly TRBD1 for D (6 bases). The CDR3 length is 15 residues. CDR1 is KGHSH and CDR2 is LQKENI in the germline V gene. The ends were cut back, 3 bases at V and 4 bases at J, with 15 bases in the middle. This CDR3 reads CASSPNRGGATEAFF. The CDR3 region has the DNA TGTGCCAGCTCACCGAATCGGGGGGGCGCCACTGAAGCTTTCTTT.

V usage is TRBV19 and J usage is TRBJ2-3; D is possibly TRBD1 or TRBD2 (6 bases each). The CDR3 is made up of 14 amino acids. From germline, CDR1 is LNHDA and CDR2 SQIVND (reference sequence). Trimming took 10 bases from V and 6 from J, leaving 20 bases between them. The CDR3 reads CATTTGFGGDTQYF. CDR3 sequence (DNA): TGTGCCACCACTACAGGGTTTGGGGGGGATACGCAGTATTTT.

The chain combines TRBV5-4 with TRBJ2-7; 9 nucleotides agree with TRBD2. Germline-derived CDR1 and CDR2 are SGHNT and YYREEE (reference sequence). V shed 4 bases, J shed 0 bases, and the junction held 5 bases outside the gene matches. This CDR3 comprises 15 residues. CDR3 sequence: CASSVDSGSSYEQYF. CDR3 coding DNA: TGTGCCAGCAGCGTCGATAGCGGGAGCTCCTACGAGCAGTACTTC.

The J gene is TRBJ2-3, the V gene TRBV2; D is unresolved. Germline CDR1 and CDR2: SNHLY and FYNNEI. Trimming pared 6 bases from V and 4 bases from J, leaving 11 bases between. The CDR3 contains 13 residues. CDR3 in amino acids: CASRKDPPDTQYF. CDR3 sequence (DNA): TGTGCCAGCAGGAAGGACCCTCCAGATACGCAGTATTTT.

This chain uses TRBV5-1 with TRBJ2-2; perhaps TRBD2 as D (5 bases). From germline, CDR1 is SGHRS and CDR2 YFSETQ. The CDR3 runs 15 residues. The V end lost 1 base, the J end lost 4 bases, and 11 bases lay between the germline ends. The DNA of the CDR3 is TGCGCCAGCAGCTTGAGCAGCGGACCCACCGGGGAGCTGTTTTTT. It is translated as CASSLSSGPTGELFF.

J is TRBJ2-2 and V is TRBV11-3; 11 nucleotides agree with TRBD2. CDR1 SGHNT and CDR2 YENEEA come from the germline V gene. The V segment lost 4 bases and the J segment 6 bases; nucleotides outside the gene matches: 4. This CDR3 spans 15 amino acids. The CDR3 bases are TGTGCCAGCAGCTCTACTAGCGGGAGAGCCGGGGAGCTGTTTTTT. It encodes CASSSTSGRAGELFF.

This rearrangement joins TRBV4-1 to TRBJ2-5, with 9 bases fitting TRBD2. Losses at the gene ends were 3 bases for V and 3 bases for J; bases not matched to a gene: 8. Germline values: CDR1 MGHRA, CDR2 YSYEKL. The CDR3 consists of 16 residues. The CDR3 DNA reads as TGCGCCAGCAGCCAGCCTCCGGCGGGAGGGAAAGAGACCCAGTACTTC. Its protein is CASSQPPAGGKETQYF.

The chain carries TRBV5-1 and TRBJ2-5; TRBD1 matches at 12 bases. Germline-derived CDR1 and CDR2 are SGHRS and YFSETQ. V was pared by 1 base and J by 5 bases, with 6 bases of the junction left unmatched. This CDR3 spans 16 amino acids. The CDR3 DNA follows: TGCGCCAGCAGCTTGCGGGGACAGGGGGCGTGGGAGACCCAGTACTTC. Amino acids: CASSLRGQGAWETQYF.

V is TRBV13 and J is TRBJ2-2, with 8 bases lining up with TRBD2. Looked up from germline, CDR1 is PRHDT and CDR2 is FYEKMQ (reference sequence). V was pared by 5 bases and J by 4 bases, with 9 bases of the junction left unmatched. The length of the CDR3 is 16 residues. The CDR3, as DNA: TGTGCCAGCAGCCACAGGACTAGCTGGGCCACCGGGGAGCTGTTTTTT. Residues: CASSHRTSWATGELFF. The entire variable domain, with the rest obtained from reference TRBV13 and TRBJ2-2, is as follows: AAGVIQSPRHLIKEKRETATLKCYPIPRHDTVYWYQQGPGQDPQFLISFYEKMQSDKGSIPDRFSAQQFSDYHSELNMSSLELGDSALYFCASSHRTSWATGELFFGEGSRLTVL.

Only a few counts were recorded for this clone. The chain has TRBV19 and TRBJ2-3, with 9 bases lining up with TRBD2. Trimming removed 5 bases from V and 9 bases from J; junction bases left unmatched: 18. This CDR3 comprises 17 residues. Germline CDR1 and CDR2: LNHDA and SQIVND (reference sequence). As DNA, the CDR3 is TGTGCCAGTAGTTCCCTAGCGGGACCCTCGGTGACAGGGACGCAGTATTTT. Protein: CASSSLAGPSVTGTQYF.

V gene TRBV5-1 combines with J gene TRBJ1-5, with unresolved D. The CDR3 loop spans 12 amino acids. Germline V gives CDR1 SGHRS, CDR2 YFSETQ. Deletions cut 0 bases from V and 8 bases from J, with 6 bases between. The CDR3 nucleotides are TGCGCCAGCAGCTTGGACAGAGAGCCCCAGCATTTT. Translating gives CASSLDREPQHF.

The chain has TRBV30 and TRBJ2-2; D may correspond to TRBD1 or TRBD2 (6 bases each). Germline V gene lookup returns CDR1 GTSNPN and CDR2 SVGIG (reference sequence). V dropped 8 bases and J dropped 3 bases, with 16 bases sitting between them. The length of the CDR3 is 14 residues. The CDR3: CAEGGQGHTGELFF. CDR3 sequence (DNA): TGTGCCGAAGGGGGGCAGGGCCACACCGGGGAGCTGTTTTTT.

V and J are TRBV19 and TRBJ1-1; D remains unclear. The CDR3 covers 12 residues. The V gene's germline CDR1 is LNHDA and CDR2 SQIVND (reference sequence). Trimming stripped 3 bases from V and 7 bases from J, with 9 bases between. CDR3 DNA: TGTGCCAGTAGTATTGGGAGAGATGAAGCTTTCTTT. Encoded protein: CASSIGRDEAFF.

The rearrangement links TRBV5-1 to TRBJ2-1, with D possibly TRBD1 on 5 matching bases. Trimming left V 0 bases short and J 7 bases short, with 14 bases between. Per germline, CDR1 SGHRS and CDR2 YFSETQ. This CDR3 is built from 15 residues. For the CDR3, the DNA is TGCGCCAGCAGCTTGGAGGTGACAGCGAAAAATGAGCAGTTCTTC. Translated, it gives CASSLEVTAKNEQFF. Combining the CDR3 with reference TRBV5-1 and TRBJ2-1 gives the whole variable domain KAGVTQTPRYLIKTRGQQVTLSCSPISGHRSVSWYQQTPGQGLQFLFEYFSETQRNKGNFPGRFSGRQFSNSRSEMNVSTLELGDSALYLCASSLEVTAKNEQFFGPGTRLTVL.

In this sample, this clone turned up once. V and J are TRBV29-1 and TRBJ2-1; 15 bases align to TRBD2. J was trimmed by 7 bases and V by 5 bases; bases with no gene match: 15. CDR1 and CDR2 (germline): SQVTM, ANQGSEA. CDR3 length: 18 amino acids. CDR3 bases: TGCAGCGTTTCCGACAGGGCTGGACTAGCGGGAGGGGGAAATGAGCAGTTCTTC. It yields the protein CSVSDRAGLAGGGNEQFF.

This clone was seen more than once but under ten times. The V call is TRBV7-9, the J call TRBJ2-1; TRBD1 is a possible D gene (5 bases). CDR1 and CDR2 (germline): SEHNR, FQNEAQ (reference sequence). The CDR3 runs to 16 residues. V lost 1 base and J lost 7, with 17 bases in between. The CDR3: CASSLVRQGFRNEQFF. The CDR3 DNA sequence: TGTGCCAGCAGCTTAGTACGGCAGGGCTTTAGGAATGAGCAGTTCTTC.